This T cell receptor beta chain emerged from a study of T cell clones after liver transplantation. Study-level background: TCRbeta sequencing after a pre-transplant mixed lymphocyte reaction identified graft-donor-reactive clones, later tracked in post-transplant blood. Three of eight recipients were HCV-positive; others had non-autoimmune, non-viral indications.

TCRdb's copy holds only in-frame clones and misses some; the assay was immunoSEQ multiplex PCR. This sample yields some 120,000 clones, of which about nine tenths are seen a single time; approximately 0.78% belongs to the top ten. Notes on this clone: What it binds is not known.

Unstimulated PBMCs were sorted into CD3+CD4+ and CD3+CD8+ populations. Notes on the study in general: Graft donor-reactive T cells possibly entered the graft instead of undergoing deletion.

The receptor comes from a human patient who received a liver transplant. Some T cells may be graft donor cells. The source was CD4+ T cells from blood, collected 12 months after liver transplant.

CDR3 region: CASSLRPASGNTGELFF. CDR3 coding DNA: TGCGCCAGCAGTCTTCGGCCAGCGAGCGGTAACACCGGGGAGCTGTTTTTT. V gene TRBV5-1 combines with J gene TRBJ2-2, with a weak D call TRBD2 (5 bases). The V gene's germline CDR1 is SGHRS and CDR2 YFSETQ. The CDR3 is 17 amino acids. V shed 5 bases and J shed 2 bases, with 19 bases lying between them.